Listed here are 28 T cell receptor beta chains from one sample, sequenced in a study of blood T cell repertoires in COVID-19. TCRdb keeps only in-frame clones here, not all; method: immunoSEQ multiplex PCR. Of hundreds of thousands of clones listed, just over 85% are singletons. Sequencing used peripheral blood. The receptors originated from a woman in her 30s with active or convalescent COVID-19.

The V gene is TRBV4-1, the J gene TRBJ1-5; D is possibly TRBD1 (6 bases). This CDR3 region has 15 residues. CDR1 is MGHRA, CDR2 YSYEKL, per germline. V was shortened by 3 bases and J by 4 bases, with 13 bases between the two germline ends. The CDR3 region is CASSHSPTGNQPQHF. Here the CDR3 DNA reads TGCGCCAGCAGCCACTCCCCGACAGGAAATCAGCCCCAGCATTTT.

A few counts support this clone. The rearrangement uses TRBV4-2 and TRBJ2-7; 8 positions match TRBD1. V lost 3 bases, J lost 3 bases, and 7 bases stayed unmatched. Germline V CDR1 and CDR2: LGHNA, YNFKEQ. The CDR3 has 15 amino acids. CDR3 sequence reads: CASSQTTGADYEQYF. The CDR3 nucleotides are TGTGCCAGCAGCCAGACGACAGGGGCCGACTACGAGCAGTACTTC.

This chain joins TRBV7-9 and TRBJ2-7; TRBD2 might be the D (6 bases). Germline V gene data show CDR1 as SEHNR and CDR2 as FQNEAQ (reference sequence). Trimming took off 3 bases at V and 7 bases at J, with 19 bases between the two ends. This CDR3 is 15 amino acids long. The CDR3 region is CASSFFRGGGEEQYF. Written as DNA, the CDR3 is TGTGCCAGCAGCTTCTTCCGGGGTGGAGGGGAAGAGCAGTACTTC.

In this sample, this clone turned up a few times. The rearrangement joins TRBV6-1 to TRBJ1-2; TRBD1 might be the D (6 bases). This CDR3 is built from 20 residues. Trimming shortened V by 2 bases and J by 3 bases, and 28 bases separated the two germline ends. Germline CDR1 MNHNS, CDR2 SASEGT. Written as DNA, the CDR3 is TGTGCCAGCAGTGAACTTGGCGCCCCCTACAGAGGGGCAGGGGACTATGGCTACACCTTC. As protein: CASSELGAPYRGAGDYGYTF.

The chain uses TRBV10-2 and TRBJ2-5, with 8 nucleotides matching TRBD2. The CDR3 loop spans 14 amino acids. Germline V gene lookup returns CDR1 WSHSY and CDR2 SAAADI. J lost 4 bases, V lost 8 bases, and 9 bases had no gene match. Written as DNA, the CDR3 is TGCGCCAGCGCTGCGGGGGGAGGGAGAGAGACCCAGTACTTC. Amino acids: CASAAGGGRETQYF.

This chain connects TRBV7-2 to TRBJ1-4, with D possibly matching TRBD1 (6 bases). Trimming pared 1 base from V and 3 bases from J, leaving 15 bases between. This CDR3 has 17 residues. CDR1 is SGHTA and CDR2 is FQGNSA in the germline V gene. The CDR3 sequence: CASSLVPRGRANEKLFF. The CDR3 region has the DNA TGTGCCAGCAGCTTAGTACCCAGGGGAAGAGCTAATGAAAAACTGTTTTTT.

The chain uses TRBV19 and TRBJ1-1; D remains unclear. Germline assignment: CDR1 LNHDA and CDR2 SQIVND (reference sequence). The CDR3 covers 15 residues. V was trimmed by 0 bases and J by 4 bases, leaving 12 bases between them. The chain's CDR3 is CASSIDPGKSTEAFF. The CDR3 DNA reads TGTGCCAGTAGTATAGATCCGGGAAAGAGCACTGAAGCTTTCTTT.

V gene TRBV24-1 combines with J gene TRBJ2-1; 8 bases map to TRBD2. Germline lookup yields CDR1 KGHDR and CDR2 SFDVKD. With V trimmed by 3 bases and J by 8 bases, 8 bases remained unmatched. The CDR3 spans 15 residues. CDR3 sequence reads: CATSDMTGGVHEQFF. CDR3 bases: TGTGCCACCAGTGATATGACGGGAGGGGTCCATGAGCAGTTCTTC.

The chain has TRBV5-1 and TRBJ2-5; TRBD1 matches at 8 bases. Germline V gene lookup returns CDR1 SGHRS and CDR2 YFSETQ. The CDR3 consists of 18 residues. V shed 3 bases, J shed 4 bases, and the junction held 17 bases outside the gene matches. Here the CDR3 reads CASSYEALGQGMAETQYF. The CDR3, as DNA: TGCGCCAGCAGCTATGAAGCTCTAGGACAGGGTATGGCAGAGACCCAGTACTTC.

The chain recombines TRBV6-5 with TRBJ2-2; TRBD1 matches 7 bases. Germline values: CDR1 MNHEY, CDR2 SVGAGI. This CDR3 has 15 amino acids. Unmatched junction bases numbered 3, after V lost 5 bases and J lost 0 bases. The CDR3 region is CASSTGTANTGELFF. The CDR3 DNA reads TGTGCCAGCAGTACCGGGACAGCGAACACCGGGGAGCTGTTTTTT.

The V and J genes are TRBV23-1 and TRBJ1-1, with unresolved D. TRBV23-1 counts as an open reading frame of uncertain function. The V and J ends lost 3 bases and 10 bases respectively, with 15 bases between them. This CDR3 is 13 amino acids long. The CDR3 loop reads CASSQPDFRPAFF. The CDR3, as DNA: TGCGCCAGCAGTCAGCCCGACTTCCGCCCAGCTTTCTTT.

The genes are TRBV18 and TRBJ2-3, with 12 bases aligning to TRBD2. Germline trimming cut 4 bases from V and 2 bases from J; bases unmatched to any gene: 13. This CDR3 comprises 19 residues. Germline V gene lookup returns CDR1 KGHSH and CDR2 LQKENI. The CDR3 sequence: CASSLSPVASGGATDTQYF. The CDR3 nucleotides are TGTGCCAGCTCACTGTCACCGGTGGCTAGCGGGGGGGCCACAGATACGCAGTATTTT.

The chain couples TRBV6-5 to TRBJ1-1, with D unresolved. The ends were cut back, 4 bases at V and 1 base at J, with 4 bases in the middle. Germline V gene lookup returns CDR1 MNHEY and CDR2 SVGAGI. CDR3 length equals 12 residues. The CDR3 spells CASSFKNTEAFF. In nucleotides, the CDR3 is TGTGCCAGCAGTTTCAAGAACACTGAAGCTTTCTTT.

The chain recombines TRBV5-4 with TRBJ2-3; TRBD2 matches 8 bases. Germline-derived CDR1 and CDR2 are SGHNT and YYREEE (reference sequence). Losses at the gene ends were 3 bases for V and 0 bases for J; bases not matched to a gene: 6. The CDR3 loop spans 16 amino acids. CDR3 nucleotides: TGTGCCAGCAGCTCGGGGGGGTTAGCGAGCACAGATACGCAGTATTTT. Residues: CASSSGGLASTDTQYF.

In DNA form, the CDR3 reads TGTGCCAGCAGACACACGGACAGGGGGAATTCACCCCTCCACTTT. This codes for CASRHTDRGNSPLHF. The gene calls are TRBV6-5 and TRBJ1-6; 10 positions agree with TRBD1. Germline V gene lookup returns CDR1 MNHEY and CDR2 SVGAGI. This CDR3 is 15 amino acids long. After removal of 6 bases from V and 7 bases from J, the junction contained 6 bases not matched to a gene.

The chain joins TRBV19 to TRBJ2-3; 7 bases are shared with TRBD2. This CDR3 comprises 14 residues. V was pared by 5 bases and J by 1 base, with 3 bases of the junction left unmatched. Germline loops: CDR1 LNHDA, CDR2 SQIVND (reference sequence). The CDR3 bases are TGTGCCAGTAGTCGCGCGGGGGGCACAGATACGCAGTATTTT. Translation: CASSRAGGTDTQYF.

This clone has a single count. This chain uses TRBV2 with TRBJ2-7; 7 bases match TRBD2. J gave up 3 bases and V 4 bases, and 3 bases lay outside the gene matches. The CDR3 length is 13 residues. Per germline, CDR1 SNHLY and CDR2 FYNNEI. The CDR3 DNA follows: TGTGCCAGCAGTGGGGAGGGGTACTACGAGCAGTACTTC. Its protein product is CASSGEGYYEQYF.

The chain links TRBV9 to TRBJ2-1; 7 bases are a match to TRBD2. V shed 0 bases and J 9 bases; nucleotides not matched to a gene: 3. The CDR3 is made up of 13 amino acids. The germline CDR1 and CDR2 sequences are SGDLS and YYNGEE. DNA of the CDR3: TGTGCCAGCAGCGTAGCCAGGGAGGGTGAGCAGTTCTTC. It yields the protein CASSVAREGEQFF.

The genes are TRBV27 and TRBJ2-1, with D tentatively TRBD2 (5 bases). Trimming pared 6 bases from V and 2 bases from J, leaving 17 bases between. Germline-derived CDR1 and CDR2 are MNHEY and SMNVEV (reference sequence). The CDR3 loop spans 16 amino acids. CDR3 coding DNA: TGTGCCAGCAGCCCTAAGAGGGTACCTACCTACAATGAGCAGTTCTTC. The encoded protein is CASSPKRVPTYNEQFF.

The V gene is TRBV19, the J gene TRBJ2-7, with 9 nucleotides matching TRBD1. In germline, CDR1 is LNHDA, CDR2 SQIVND (reference sequence). V shed 5 bases and J 12 bases; nucleotides not matched to a gene: 17. The CDR3 consists of 15 residues. CDR3 residues: CASSSEYPDRGLMYF. CDR3 nucleotides: TGTGCCAGTAGTTCCGAATATCCGGACAGGGGTTTAATGTACTTC.

This chain's CDR3 is CASSLAGSQEEAFF. CDR3 coding DNA: TGTGCCAGCAGCTTGGCCGGGTCACAGGAAGAGGCTTTCTTT. The V call is TRBV5-6, the J call TRBJ1-1; TRBD1 is a possible D gene (5 bases). The CDR3 is made up of 14 amino acids. Germline V gives CDR1 SGHDT, CDR2 YYEEEE. With 0 bases removed from V and 11 bases from J, the gap between germline ends came to 17 bases.

V gene TRBV2 combines with J gene TRBJ1-3; D is possibly TRBD1 (6 bases). This CDR3 region has 16 residues. CDR1 SNHLY and CDR2 FYNNEI come from the germline V gene. V lost 0 bases and J 0 bases, leaving 9 bases between the germline ends. The CDR3 is CASSEAGTISGNTIYF. Here the CDR3 DNA reads TGTGCCAGCAGTGAAGCGGGGACAATCTCTGGAAACACCATATATTTT.

This clone was seen just once. This chain connects TRBV19 to TRBJ1-3, with 9 positions matching TRBD1. The ends lost 5 bases at V and 0 bases at J; junction bases unmatched: 17. This CDR3 has 20 amino acids. In germline, CDR1 is LNHDA, CDR2 SQIVND (reference sequence). The CDR3 DNA follows: TGTGCCAGTAGTCGTATCCGGGACAGGGACAGTTCGTTCTCTGGAAACACCATATATTTT. Protein: CASSRIRDRDSSFSGNTIYF.

The chain combines TRBV12-5 with TRBJ1-5, with a possible D match to TRBD1 (6 bases). CDR1 is LGHNT, CDR2 FRNRAP, per germline. Trimming cost V 2 bases and J 7 bases, with 15 bases left between them. CDR3 length: 15 residues. In nucleotides, the CDR3 is TGTGCTAGTGGTTTGCGGACAGAGCCCAACCAGCCCCAGCATTTT. Its protein product is CASGLRTEPNQPQHF.

This rearrangement joins TRBV11-2 to TRBJ1-1; D unclear. The V gene's germline CDR1 is SGHAT and CDR2 FQNNGV. The V end lost 1 base, the J end lost 0 bases, and 12 bases lay between the germline ends. This CDR3 spans 16 amino acids. The CDR3 region is CASSLVEPGLNTEAFF. The CDR3 DNA reads as TGTGCCAGCAGCTTAGTTGAGCCAGGCTTGAACACTGAAGCTTTCTTT.

CDR3 in DNA: TGTGCCAGCAGCAACCGGGGAAACACCATATATTTT. As protein: CASSNRGNTIYF. The chain links TRBV27 to TRBJ1-3; no reliable D call. Germline V gene lookup returns CDR1 MNHEY and CDR2 SMNVEV (reference sequence). V lost 6 bases, J lost 4 bases, and 7 bases lay in between. The CDR3 sequence is 12 residues long.

This chain joins TRBV2 and TRBJ1-1, with 7 bases aligning to TRBD1. The length of the CDR3 is 15 residues. CDR1 SNHLY and CDR2 FYNNEI come from the germline V gene. Germline trimming cut 5 bases from V and 3 bases from J; bases unmatched to any gene: 9. This chain's CDR3 is CASSPDREVYTEAFF. The CDR3 nucleotides read TGTGCCAGCAGTCCTGACAGGGAGGTTTACACTGAAGCTTTCTTT. Full variable domain (missing parts from reference TRBV2 and TRBJ1-1): EPEVTQTPSHQVTQMGQEVILRCVPISNHLYFYWYRQILGQKVEFLVSFYNNEISEKSEIFDDQFSVERPDGSNFTLKIRSTKLEDSAMYFCASSPDREVYTEAFFGQGTRLTVV.

This clone occurred once. The CDR3 protein is CASSLWVPGSNSPLHF. In DNA form, the CDR3 reads TGTGCCAGCAGTTTATGGGTTCCGGGGTCTAATTCACCCCTCCACTTT. V usage is TRBV27 and J usage is TRBJ1-6, with D unresolved. With 1 base removed from V and 6 bases from J, the gap between germline ends came to 13 bases. This CDR3 contains 16 residues. Germline loops: CDR1 MNHEY, CDR2 SMNVEV (reference sequence).